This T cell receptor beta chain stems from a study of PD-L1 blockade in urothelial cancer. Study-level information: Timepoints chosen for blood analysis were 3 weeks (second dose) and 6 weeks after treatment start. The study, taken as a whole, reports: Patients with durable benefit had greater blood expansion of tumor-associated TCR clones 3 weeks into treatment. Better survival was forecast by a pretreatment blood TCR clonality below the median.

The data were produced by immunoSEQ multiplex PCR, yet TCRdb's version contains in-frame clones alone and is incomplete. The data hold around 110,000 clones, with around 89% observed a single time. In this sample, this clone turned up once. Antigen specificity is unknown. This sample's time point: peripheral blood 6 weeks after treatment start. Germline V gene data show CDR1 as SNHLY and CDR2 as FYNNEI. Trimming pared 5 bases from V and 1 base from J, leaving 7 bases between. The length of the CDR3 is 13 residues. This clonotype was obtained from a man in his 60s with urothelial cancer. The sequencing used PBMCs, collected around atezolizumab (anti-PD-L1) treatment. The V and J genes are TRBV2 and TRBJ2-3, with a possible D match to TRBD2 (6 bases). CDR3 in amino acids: CASSLAGTDTQYF. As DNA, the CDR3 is TGTGCCAGCAGTTTAGCGGGCACAGATACGCAGTATTTT.